Reported below is one T cell receptor (beta chain). Its target is unknown. Relative to the germline gene, one junction end is altered; a read error may explain this. CDR1 SSHAT and CDR2 FNYEAQ come from the germline V gene (reference sequence). This CDR3 has 17 residues. The sample comes from a study of blood T cells in healthy people across ages. Overall study results and limits: Age showed a roughly linear inverse relationship with TCR beta diversity per million T cells. Both naive CD4+ cell counts and diversity were greater in long-lived donors than in aged donors.

Next came a second PCR, run for about 6 to 11 cycles, which used a sample-barcoded 5' primer along with a J-beta primer mix. Each CDR3 protein is one row after TCRdb ran MiXCR on the 5' RACE reads. The sample records 800,000 to 1,000,000 distinct CDR3 sequences, 40% to 60% being singletons. The specimen sequenced was blood. This TCR came from a man between 25 and 39 years old in good health. The V gene is TRBV7-7, the J gene TRBJ1-5, with 9 nucleotides matching TRBD1. DNA of the CDR3: TGTGCTAGCACCATACCCCCGGGACAGGGAAACAATCAGCCCCAGCATTTT. Its translation: CASTIPPGQGNNQPQHF.